The entry below describes one T cell receptor beta chain. Its cognate antigen has yet to be identified. The record has no base qualities; no much larger clone is one base away. This specimen belongs to a study of blood T cell repertoires in COVID-19 (dated by TCRdb to 2020 to 2022). The study in broad terms: Collaborator samples came from the United States, Italy and Spain and covered acute and convalescent phases of COVID-19. The material from the prospective study consisted of cDNA or gDNA derived from T cells, B-cell-depleted T cells, or PBMCs. Subjects who had been exposed to COVID-19, were actively infected with it, or had recovered from it provided the deeply sampled blood TCRbeta repertoires that made up the dataset. A freely available public database, intended as a resource for researchers studying the immune response to SARS-CoV-2, is where the repertoires were released. Samples came from the ongoing ImmuneRACE study (first 160 participants) plus 1,254 subjects from 6 global collaborators. Nearly every sample came with metadata listing a de-identified subject ID, COVID-19 status, age in years and sex. HLA class I and class II types, where available, came from metadata supplied by the sample provider rather than from assay-based typing. Overall study results and their limits: The amount of clinical and demographic metadata varied by source and participant and was provided uncurated.

The immunoSEQ Assay, a bias-controlled multiplex PCR, was used to amplify TCRbeta CDR3 regions from genomic DNA. The paper's data handling went like this. Within the assay, amplification of reference gene primers was used to estimate how many nucleated cells each sample contained. To quantify the absolute abundance of each unique TCRbeta CDR3 rearrangement, sequence reads were collapsed and filtered. For each sample, productive Simpson clonality was calculated as the square root of Simpson's diversity index across productive rearrangements. This immuneACCESS table, as held by TCRdb, lists in-frame sequences with V and J called but not all clones. Of the missing ones, under half trace to an unresolved V gene in checked studies; the others have no known cause. Clonal size and the V and J genes are those of that table, whereas D and trimming came from the DNA. The sample records about 140,000 clones, about 87% of which are singletons. The top ten constitute roughly 5% of the sample.

The collaborating institutions used their own protocols to collect whole blood in K2EDTA tubes. For TCRbeta analysis, collaborators shipped samples as frozen whole blood, isolated PBMCs, or DNA extracted from either of those sample types. Taken from the germline V gene, the CDR1 and CDR2 loops are SGHAT and FQNNGV. The CDR3 runs 15 amino acids, cysteine and phenylalanine included. The read is trimmed to its CDR3 DNA, 45 bases read in frame from base 1. Ends trimmed: V by 1 base, J by 9 bases; bases unmatched to a gene: 8. The sample was peripheral blood. The sequence came from a human donor in a cohort sampled during active COVID-19. Recombination linked TRBV11-2 to TRBJ2-1; 8 middle bases align to TRBD2. The CDR3 corresponds to CASSLVAGFRGEQFF. The DNA reads TGTGCCAGCAGCTTAGTAGCGGGATTCCGTGGTGAGCAGTTCTTC. The full variable domain, completed from the reference TRBV11-2 and TRBJ2-1 proteins outside the CDR3, reads EAGVAQSPRYKIIEKRQSVAFWCNPISGHATLYWYQQILGQGPKLLIQFQNNGVVDDSQLPKDRFSAERLKGVDSTLKIQPAKLEDSAVYLCASSLVAGFRGEQFFGPGTRLTVL.